This entry concerns a single TCR beta chain. This sample stems from a study of cytomegalovirus exposure and HLA in healthy donors. Researchers ran the PCR with 60 Vbeta and 13 Jbeta primers. Assay used: immunoSEQ multiplex PCR; TCRdb lists only in-frame clones, some missing. Of about 97,000 clones listed, about four fifths are singletons. The CDR3 sequence is 11 residues long. Looked up from germline, CDR1 is GTSNPN and CDR2 is SVGIG (reference sequence). Trimming removed 2 bases from V and 15 bases from J; junction bases left unmatched: 4. The sequence was collected from a male donor in good health and CMV-seropositive. The sequenced material came from PBMCs. V and J are TRBV30 and TRBJ2-1, with 10 nucleotides matching TRBD1. For the CDR3, the DNA is TGTGCCTGGAGTTCCCGGGACAGGGGGTTCTTC. Protein product: CAWSSRDRGFF.